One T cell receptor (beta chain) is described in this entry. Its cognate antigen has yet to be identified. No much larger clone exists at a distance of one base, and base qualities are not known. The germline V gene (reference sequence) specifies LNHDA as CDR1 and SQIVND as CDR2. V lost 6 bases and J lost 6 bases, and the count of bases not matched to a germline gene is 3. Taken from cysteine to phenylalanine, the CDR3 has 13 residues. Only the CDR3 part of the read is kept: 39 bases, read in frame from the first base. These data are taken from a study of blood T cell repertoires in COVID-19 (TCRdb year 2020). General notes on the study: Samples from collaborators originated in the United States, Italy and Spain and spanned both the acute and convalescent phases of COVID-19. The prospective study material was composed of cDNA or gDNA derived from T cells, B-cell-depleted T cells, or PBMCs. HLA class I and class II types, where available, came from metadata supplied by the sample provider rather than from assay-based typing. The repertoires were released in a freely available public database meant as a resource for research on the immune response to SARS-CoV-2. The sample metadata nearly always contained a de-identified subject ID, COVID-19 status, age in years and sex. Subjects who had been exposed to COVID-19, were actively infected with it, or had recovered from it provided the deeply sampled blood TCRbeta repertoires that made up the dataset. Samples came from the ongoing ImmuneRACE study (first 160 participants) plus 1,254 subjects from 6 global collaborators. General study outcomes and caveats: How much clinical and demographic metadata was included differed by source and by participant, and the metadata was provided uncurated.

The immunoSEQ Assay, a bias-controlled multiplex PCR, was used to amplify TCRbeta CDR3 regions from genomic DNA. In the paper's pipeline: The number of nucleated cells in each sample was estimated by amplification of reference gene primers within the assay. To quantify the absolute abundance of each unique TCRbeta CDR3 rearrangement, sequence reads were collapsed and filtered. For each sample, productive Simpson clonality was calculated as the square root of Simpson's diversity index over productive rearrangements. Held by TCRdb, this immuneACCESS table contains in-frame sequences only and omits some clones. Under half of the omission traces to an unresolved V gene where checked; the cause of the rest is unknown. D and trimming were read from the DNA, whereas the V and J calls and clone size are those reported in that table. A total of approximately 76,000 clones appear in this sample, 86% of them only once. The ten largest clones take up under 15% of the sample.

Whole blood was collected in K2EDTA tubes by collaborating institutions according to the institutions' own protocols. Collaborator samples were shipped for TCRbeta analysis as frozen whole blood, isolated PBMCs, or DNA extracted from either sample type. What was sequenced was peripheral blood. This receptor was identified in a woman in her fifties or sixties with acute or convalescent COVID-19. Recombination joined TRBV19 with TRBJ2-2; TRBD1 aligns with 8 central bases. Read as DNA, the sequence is TGTGCCAGTAGAGACAGGGGACCCGGGGAGCTGTTTTTT. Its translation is CASRDRGPGELFF. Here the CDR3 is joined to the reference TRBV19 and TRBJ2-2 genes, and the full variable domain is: DGGITQSPKYLFRKEGQNVTLSCEQNLNHDAMYWYRQDPGQGLRLIYYSQIVNDFQKGDIAEGYSVSREKKESFPLTVTSAQKNPTAFYLCASRDRGPGELFFGEGSRLTVL.